The 17 T cell receptor beta chains below were found in one sample sequenced in a study of blood T cell repertoires in COVID-19. Sequencing was performed with immunoSEQ multiplex PCR; in TCRdb, only in-frame clones are kept and a portion is missing. The sample holds 20,000 or so clones; roughly nine tenths are singletons and the top ten take about 4.1%. Specimen: peripheral blood. All receptors come from a human donor in a cohort sampled during active COVID-19.

V gene TRBV7-9 combines with J gene TRBJ1-1; D remains ambiguous. The CDR3 consists of 14 residues. V lost 4 bases to trimming and J lost 0 bases, with 9 bases between them. Germline V CDR1 and CDR2: SEHNR, FQNEAQ (reference sequence). The CDR3 region is CASSSAQMNTEAFF. Written as DNA, the CDR3 is TGTGCCAGCAGCTCGGCACAGATGAACACTGAAGCTTTCTTT. The full variable domain, rest sourced from reference TRBV7-9 and TRBJ1-1, is DTGVSQNPRHKITKRGQNVTFRCDPISEHNRLYWYRQTLGQGPEFLTYFQNEAQLEKSRLLSDRFSAERPKGSFSTLEIQRTEQGDSAMYLCASSSAQMNTEAFFGQGTRLTVV.

The V gene is TRBV5-8, the J gene TRBJ2-1; 11 nucleotides line up with TRBD2. V shed 0 bases and J 4 bases; nucleotides not matched to a gene: 0. This CDR3 is 15 amino acids long. In germline, CDR1 is SGHTS, CDR2 YDEGEE. The chain's CDR3 is CASSLGLAGYNEQFF. In DNA form, the CDR3 reads TGTGCCAGCAGCTTGGGACTAGCGGGGTACAATGAGCAGTTCTTC.

This clone has a single count. The V call is TRBV9, the J call TRBJ1-2; 7 bases are a match to TRBD1. The CDR3 has 14 amino acids. Germline V gene data show CDR1 as SGDLS and CDR2 as YYNGEE. Trimming took 6 bases from V and 2 from J; bases not matched to a gene: 7. CDR3 sequence reads: CASTQTGTNYGYTF. The CDR3 DNA follows: TGTGCCAGCACCCAGACAGGGACAAACTATGGCTACACCTTC.

The chain recombines TRBV6-1 with TRBJ2-3; TRBD2 matches 13 bases. The CDR3 runs 16 residues. CDR1 and CDR2 from the germline V gene are MNHNS and SASEGT. J was trimmed by 6 bases and V by 0 bases; bases with no gene match: 3. The chain's CDR3 is CASSEAGLAGVDTQYF. DNA for the CDR3: TGTGCCAGCAGTGAAGCTGGACTAGCGGGAGTGGATACGCAGTATTTT.

The chain recombines TRBV3-1 (or the pseudogene TRBV3-2) with TRBJ1-4, with D unresolved. The CDR3 totals 15 residues. Trimming removed 0 bases at V and 6 bases at J, with 11 bases between. Germline V gene sequence: CDR1 LGHDT, CDR2 YNNKEL (reference sequence). CDR3 coding DNA: TGTGCCAGCAGCCAAGATCCGGGGTCTGATGAAAAACTGTTTTTT. It specifies CASSQDPGSDEKLFF.

The chain is built from TRBV7-9 and TRBJ1-3, with D perhaps matching TRBD1 (6 bases). V was clipped by 4 bases and J by 0 bases, with 10 bases between them. CDR3 length: 15 residues. Germline CDR1 is SEHNR and CDR2 is FQNEAQ (reference sequence). The CDR3 loop is CASSSDRNSGNTIYF. CDR3 DNA: TGTGCCAGCAGCTCTGACAGGAACTCTGGAAACACCATATATTTT.

This chain connects TRBV9 to TRBJ2-1; 14 nucleotides align to TRBD2. The CDR3 spans 15 residues. Per the germline V gene, CDR1 is SGDLS and CDR2 is YYNGEE. With 4 bases clipped from V and 9 bases from J, the junction kept 6 bases outside the gene matches. CDR3 DNA sequence: TGTGCCAGCAGCCCCAGACTAGCGGGGGGGCTTGAGCAGTTCTTC. Amino acid sequence: CASSPRLAGGLEQFF.

The rearrangement links TRBV5-4 to TRBJ1-1; weak D call: TRBD1 (6 bases). The CDR3 totals 14 residues. V lost 0 bases, J lost 3 bases, and 9 bases lay in between. Germline V CDR1 and CDR2: SGHNT, YYREEE (reference sequence). CDR3 in amino acids: CASSLEGGDTEAFF. CDR3 DNA sequence: TGTGCCAGCAGCTTGGAGGGGGGGGACACTGAAGCTTTCTTT.

The chain carries TRBV19 and TRBJ1-1, with TRBD1 identical over 7 bases. The CDR3 is 12 residues long. J gave up 5 bases and V 6 bases, and 3 bases lay outside the gene matches. Germline CDR1 reads LNHDA; CDR2 reads SQIVND (reference sequence). The chain's CDR3 is CASRAGGTEAFF. The CDR3 DNA follows: TGTGCCAGTAGAGCAGGGGGGACTGAAGCTTTCTTT. Full variable domain (rest looked up from reference TRBV19 and TRBJ1-1): DGGITQSPKYLFRKEGQNVTLSCEQNLNHDAMYWYRQDPGQGLRLIYYSQIVNDFQKGDIAEGYSVSREKKESFPLTVTSAQKNPTAFYLCASRAGGTEAFFGQGTRLTVV.

V usage is TRBV19 and J usage is TRBJ1-2, with TRBD1 identical over 9 bases. CDR1 and CDR2 (germline): LNHDA, SQIVND (reference sequence). There are 18 residues in the CDR3. The J segment lost 4 bases and the V segment lost 6 bases, leaving 18 bases of the junction unmatched. The DNA for the CDR3 is TGTGCCAGTAGCCAACCGGGACAGGGAATTGAGTTTAGCTATGGCTACACCTTC. Protein sequence: CASSQPGQGIEFSYGYTF.

The chain employs TRBV10-3 and TRBJ2-3; 8 bases are a match to TRBD1. The V and J ends lost 10 bases and 1 base, in that order; junction bases with no gene match: 4. CDR1 ENHRY and CDR2 SYGVKD come from the germline V gene. The CDR3 extends over 13 amino acids. CDR3 in DNA: TGTGCCACCGGACAGGGCCGCACAGATACGCAGTATTTT. It codes for CATGQGRTDTQYF.

The genes are TRBV4-2 and TRBJ1-1; D may be TRBD1 (6 bases). Germline V gene sequence: CDR1 LGHNA, CDR2 YNFKEQ. There are 13 residues in the CDR3. Trimming removed 4 bases from V and 4 bases from J, with 10 bases in between. The CDR3 reads CASSRTGSTEAFF. Written as DNA, the CDR3 is TGTGCCAGCAGCCGAACAGGGTCCACTGAAGCTTTCTTT.

The J gene is TRBJ1-2, the V gene TRBV10-3; TRBD1 is a possible D gene (6 bases). CDR1 ENHRY and CDR2 SYGVKD come from the germline V gene. Trimming left V 6 bases short and J 1 base short, with 15 bases between. The CDR3 is 15 amino acids. The CDR3 spells CAISDPRTDNYGYTF. The CDR3 region has the DNA TGTGCCATCAGCGACCCCCGGACAGATAACTATGGCTACACCTTC.

The chain is built from TRBV20-1 and TRBJ2-1; D gene uncertain. The germline V and J ends were trimmed by 3 bases and 0 bases, with 6 bases remaining between them. Germline assignment: CDR1 DFQATT and CDR2 SNEGSKA (reference sequence). The CDR3 is made up of 13 amino acids. The DNA for the CDR3 is TGCAGTGCTAGTGTCTCCTCCTACAATGAGCAGTTCTTC. The encoded protein is CSASVSSYNEQFF.

V and J are TRBV28 and TRBJ1-4, with D possibly being TRBD1 (6 bases). The CDR3 runs 14 residues. The V end lost 0 bases, the J end lost 6 bases, and 8 bases lay between the germline ends. Germline assignment: CDR1 MDHEN and CDR2 SYDVKM. In DNA form, the CDR3 reads TGTGCCAGCAGTTTATGGGGGGCATATGAAAAACTGTTTTTT. Translation gives CASSLWGAYEKLFF.

The genes are TRBV21-1 and TRBJ1-2. TRBV21-1 is reported as a pseudogene. The CDR3 is 23 residues long. CDR3 protein: CASSKVTGQMRKERSQKLYGYTF. CDR3 DNA: TGTGCCAGCAGCAAAGTTACGGGCCAGATGAGAAAGGAGCGGAGTCAAAAGCTCTATGGCTACACCTTC.

V is TRBV4-1 and J is TRBJ2-3, with 9 bases identical to TRBD1. The V and J ends lost 1 base and 4 bases, in that order; junction bases with no gene match: 3. The CDR3 sequence is 15 residues long. CDR1 is MGHRA, CDR2 YSYEKL, per germline. This CDR3 is CASSQGDRVPDTQYF. DNA of the CDR3: TGCGCCAGCAGCCAAGGGGACAGGGTGCCAGATACGCAGTATTTT.